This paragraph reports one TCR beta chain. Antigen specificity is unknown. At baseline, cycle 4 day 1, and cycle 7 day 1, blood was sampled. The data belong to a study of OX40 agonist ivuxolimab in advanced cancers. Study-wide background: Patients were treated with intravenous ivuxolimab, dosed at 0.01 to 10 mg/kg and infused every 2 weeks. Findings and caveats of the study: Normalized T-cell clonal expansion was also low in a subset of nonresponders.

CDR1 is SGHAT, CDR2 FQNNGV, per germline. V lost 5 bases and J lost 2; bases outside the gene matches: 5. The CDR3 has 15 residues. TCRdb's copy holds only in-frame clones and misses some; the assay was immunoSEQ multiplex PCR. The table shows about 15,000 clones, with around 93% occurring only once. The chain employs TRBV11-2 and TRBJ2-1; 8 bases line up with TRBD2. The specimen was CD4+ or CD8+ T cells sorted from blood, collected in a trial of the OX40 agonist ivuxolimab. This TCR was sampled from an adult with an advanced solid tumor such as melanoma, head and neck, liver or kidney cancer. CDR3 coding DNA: TGTGCCAGCAGCAGTGGCGGGGGGCCCTACAATGAGCAGTTCTTC. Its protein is CASSSGGGPYNEQFF.